There are a few counts of the clone carrying this T cell receptor (beta chain). The antigen is undetermined. A multiplex PCR was run with 60 Vbeta primers and 13 Jbeta primers. Only in-frame clones appear in the TCRdb table, and some are missing; sequencing was by immunoSEQ multiplex PCR. The sample carries about 110,000 clones, approximately 15% recorded once. In germline, CDR1 is SGDLS, CDR2 YYNGEE. V was cut by 7 bases and J by 4 bases, with 11 bases left in between. The CDR3 loop spans 12 amino acids. This sample is part of a study of cytomegalovirus exposure and HLA in healthy donors. Overall study results and limits: Later on, an analysis found that several of the most significant clusters appeared to be linked to common viral pathogens, which included parvovirus B19. Per published accounts, TCR beta sequences correctly predicted the HLA-A and HLA-B alleles of most subjects. Rates of TCR association differed by HLA locus in a later analysis, with DRB1 highest and HLA-C lowest. The study designated over 150 TCR beta chains cytomegalovirus-associated.

This TCR came from a woman younger than 35 in good health and CMV-seronegative. Source material: PBMCs. This chain uses TRBV9 with TRBJ1-1, with a weak D call TRBD1 (6 bases). The CDR3 region is CASAGDGTEAFF. CDR3 in DNA: TGTGCCAGCGCAGGGGACGGCACTGAAGCTTTCTTT.